This T cell receptor (beta chain) originates from a study of T cells after yellow fever vaccination. Points from the study as a whole: Bulk-population clonotypes that are abundant could appear as contaminants in FACS-sorted repertoires.

By 5'RACE template switching, TCR cDNA was produced, with a universal primer site and UMIs added in the process. Via MiXCR, TCRdb re-called the 5' RACE reads, giving one row per CDR3 protein. Of 250,000 to 400,000 distinct CDR3 sequences in the sample, 3.5% to 4.5% were seen once. This clonotype was counted ten times or more. Its specificity is unknown. This CDR3 is 17 amino acids long. J was trimmed by 4 bases and V by 1 base; bases with no gene match: 12. Germline V gene lookup returns CDR1 DFQATT and CDR2 SNEGSKA (reference sequence). The receptor was derived from a man aged 18 to 30 who received the YFV17D yellow fever vaccine. The sample was PBMCs, taken 15 days after the yellow fever booster vaccination. The chain is built from TRBV20-1 and TRBJ1-2, with TRBD1 identical over 10 bases. The CDR3 region has the DNA TGCAGTGCTAGAGGGGGACAGGGGCATATTGTAGGCTATGGCTACACCTTC. It translates to CSARGGQGHIVGYGYTF.